This T cell receptor (beta chain) was identified in a study of human T cells and chemical hapten exposure. Whole-study results and caveats: Relative to controls, expanded TCRs formed significantly more large CDR3 similarity clusters.

V was pared by 0 bases and J by 4 bases, with 10 bases between. The CDR3 runs to 16 residues. The V gene's germline CDR1 is SGHTA and CDR2 FQGNSA. Unique molecular identifiers were attached to individual cDNA molecules during library preparation. TCRdb re-called the RACE reads through MiXCR, storing one row per CDR3 protein. This sample carries approximately 80,000 distinct CDR3 sequences, over 6% of them seen once, and the ten largest clones take under 2%. This clonotype was found many times. Its target is unknown. As to time point: patch test 1, 2 weeks after DPC sensitization. Treatment indicated: therapeutic diphenylcyclopropenone sensitization with weekly scalp DPC.

This TCR was sampled from a woman aged 25-40 years with alopecia areata. Some clones in this sample may be carry-over from other donors' samples. The source was whole blood, collected in connection with sensitization to the hapten diphenylcyclopropenone (DPC). This chain uses TRBV7-2 with TRBJ1-6, with unresolved D. The CDR3 loop reads CASSLAAGRYNSPLHF. The CDR3 nucleotides read TGTGCCAGCAGCTTAGCTGCAGGCCGGTATAATTCACCCCTCCACTTT.